The 29 T cell receptor beta chains below all came from one sample that was sequenced in a study of blood T cell repertoires in COVID-19. The method was immunoSEQ multiplex PCR; TCRdb's version includes in-frame clones alone and lacks a portion of them. The sample records 200,000 to 300,000 clones, 85% to 90% being singletons. What was sequenced was peripheral blood. These receptors were obtained from a woman in her thirties or forties with acute or convalescent COVID-19.

The chain has TRBV10-3 and TRBJ1-2, with a possible D match to TRBD1 (6 bases). The CDR3 has 12 residues. Germline V gene sequence: CDR1 ENHRY, CDR2 SYGVKD. Trimming took 4 bases from V and 6 from J, leaving 9 bases between them. The DNA of the CDR3 is TGTGCCATCAGTGGACAGGTCGATGGCTACACCTTC. This translates into CAISGQVDGYTF.

The CDR3 is CASSQESSVGRETQYF. The CDR3 DNA sequence: TGCGCCAGCAGCCAAGAATCTAGCGTAGGAAGGGAGACCCAGTACTTC. The chain employs TRBV4-1 and TRBJ2-5; D is perhaps TRBD2 (6 bases). In germline, CDR1 is MGHRA, CDR2 YSYEKL. V was cut by 0 bases and J by 5 bases, with 16 bases left in between. The CDR3 totals 16 residues.

The chain joins TRBV7-2 to TRBJ1-2, with unresolved D. This CDR3 region has 13 residues. Trimming took off 1 base at V and 3 bases at J, with 6 bases between the two ends. CDR1 and CDR2 (germline): SGHTA, FQGNSA. CDR3 sequence: CASSLGSDYGYTF. The CDR3 DNA reads TGTGCCAGCAGCTTAGGTTCGGACTATGGCTACACCTTC. Using reference TRBV7-2 and TRBJ1-2 for the parts outside the CDR3, the full variable domain is GAGVSQSPSNKVTEKGKDVELRCDPISGHTALYWYRQSLGQGLEFLIYFQGNSAPDKSGLPSDRFSAERTGGSVSTLTIQRTQQEDSAVYLCASSLGSDYGYTFGSGTRLTVV.

A few counts support this clone. The chain employs TRBV18 and TRBJ1-1; 10 nucleotides match TRBD1. The ends lost 1 base at V and 6 bases at J; junction bases unmatched: 5. CDR1 is KGHSH, CDR2 LQKENI, per germline. This CDR3 is 15 amino acids long. The CDR3: CASSPQGTGAPEAFF. DNA of the CDR3: TGTGCCAGCTCACCACAGGGGACAGGGGCCCCTGAAGCTTTCTTT.

This chain joins TRBV19 and TRBJ1-1, with D possibly matching TRBD1 (6 bases). Germline-derived CDR1 and CDR2 are LNHDA and SQIVND (reference sequence). V lost 9 bases and J lost 3, with 17 bases in between. This CDR3 has 14 residues. The CDR3 loop reads CASQGRGAYTEAFF. In nucleotides, the CDR3 is TGTGCCAGCCAGGGGCGCGGTGCCTACACTGAAGCTTTCTTT.

This chain connects TRBV10-1 to TRBJ2-7, with 7 positions matching TRBD1. The CDR3 has 12 residues. Trimming removed 6 bases from V and 3 bases from J; junction bases left unmatched: 2. In germline, CDR1 is WNHNN, CDR2 SYGVQD (reference sequence). The CDR3 nucleotides read TGCGCCAGCAGGGACAGGTACTACGAGCAGTACGTC. Its protein is CASRDRYYEQYV.

The chain couples TRBV4-2 to TRBJ1-2; TRBD1 matches 11 bases. V lost 0 bases, J lost 13 bases, and 7 bases stayed unmatched. The length of the CDR3 is 14 residues. CDR1 and CDR2 (germline): LGHNA, YNFKEQ. CDR3 nucleotide sequence: TGTGCCAGCAGCCAAGATCCGGGACAGGGGGTAGTCACCTTC. Its protein is CASSQDPGQGVVTF.

This rearrangement joins TRBV5-6 to TRBJ2-1; 8 bases line up with TRBD1. V trimming: 4 bases; J trimming: 3 bases; junction bases outside the gene matches: 3. Germline assignment: CDR1 SGHDT and CDR2 YYEEEE. CDR3 length equals 14 residues. CDR3 residues: CASSLTGGYNEQFF. The CDR3 bases are TGTGCCAGCAGCCTTACAGGGGGCTACAATGAGCAGTTCTTC.

The chain couples TRBV2 to TRBJ1-2; D is uncertain. This CDR3 contains 17 residues. The germline V gene has CDR1 SNHLY and CDR2 FYNNEI. The V gene lost 6 bases and the J gene lost 5 bases, with 25 bases spanning the gap. The CDR3, as DNA: TGTGCCAGCAGCCAGACCGGGCTAGCGCCCAACGTTTATGGCTACACCTTC. Encoded protein: CASSQTGLAPNVYGYTF.

The genes are TRBV5-5 and TRBJ2-1, with a possible D match to TRBD2 (5 bases). V was cut by 0 bases and J by 3 bases, with 10 bases left in between. This CDR3 is built from 15 residues. CDR1 and CDR2 (germline): SGHKS, YYEKEE (reference sequence). This CDR3 reads CASSLGESGYNEQFF. The CDR3 DNA follows: TGTGCCAGCAGCTTGGGGGAAAGCGGCTACAATGAGCAGTTCTTC.

V gene TRBV5-1 combines with J gene TRBJ1-1; D gene uncertain. The V and J ends lost 0 bases and 0 bases respectively, with 3 bases between them. The CDR3 is 13 residues long. From germline, CDR1 is SGHRS and CDR2 YFSETQ. CDR3: CASSLELNTEAFF. CDR3 coding DNA: TGCGCCAGCAGCTTGGAGCTGAACACTGAAGCTTTCTTT. The entire variable domain, with the rest obtained from reference TRBV5-1 and TRBJ1-1, is as follows: KAGVTQTPRYLIKTRGQQVTLSCSPISGHRSVSWYQQTPGQGLQFLFEYFSETQRNKGNFPGRFSGRQFSNSRSEMNVSTLELGDSALYLCASSLELNTEAFFGQGTRLTVV.

J is TRBJ1-1 and V is TRBV2; 9 bases fit TRBD1. The V gene's germline CDR1 is SNHLY and CDR2 FYNNEI. After removal of 8 bases from V and 11 bases from J, the junction contained 9 bases not matched to a gene. The CDR3 length is 12 residues. This CDR3 reads CASSDRGKVAFF. The CDR3 nucleotides read TGTGCCAGCTCCGACAGGGGGAAGGTTGCTTTCTTT.

The CDR3 bases are TGTGCCAGCAGCCAATCCAGCGGGGGGGGCACAGATACGCAGTATTTT. The encoded protein is CASSQSSGGGTDTQYF. This sequence joins TRBV3-1 (or the pseudogene TRBV3-2) and TRBJ2-3; 10 positions match TRBD2. There are 16 residues in the CDR3. CDR1 is LGHDT and CDR2 is YNNKEL in the germline V gene (reference sequence). V was pared by 2 bases and J by 1 base, with 3 bases of the junction left unmatched.

J is TRBJ1-5 and V is TRBV2; 7 bases align to TRBD1. The germline gives CDR1 SNHLY, CDR2 FYNNEI. This CDR3 comprises 16 residues. Trimming took 2 bases from V and 0 from J; bases not matched to a gene: 4. The CDR3 region is CASSEYRDSSNQPQHF. CDR3 nucleotide sequence: TGTGCCAGCAGTGAATACCGGGACAGTAGCAATCAGCCCCAGCATTTT. Variable domain in full (rest from reference TRBV2 and TRBJ1-5): EPEVTQTPSHQVTQMGQEVILRCVPISNHLYFYWYRQILGQKVEFLVSFYNNEISEKSEIFDDQFSVERPDGSNFTLKIRSTKLEDSAMYFCASSEYRDSSNQPQHFGDGTRLSIL.

V and J are TRBV30 and TRBJ1-5; D is unclear. Trimming removed 1 base at V and 4 bases at J, with 11 bases between. Germline CDR1 reads GTSNPN; CDR2 reads SVGIG (reference sequence). The CDR3 has 14 amino acids. The CDR3 nucleotides read TGTGCCTGGAGTGCCGGCGCGGGGAATCAGCCCCAGCATTTT. It encodes CAWSAGAGNQPQHF.

The chain recombines TRBV11-2 with TRBJ2-1; TRBD1 might be the D (6 bases). The V end lost 7 bases, the J end lost 1 base, and 11 bases lay between the germline ends. This CDR3 comprises 14 residues. The germline V gene encodes CDR1 SGHAT and CDR2 FQNNGV. Here the CDR3 reads CASKQGRSYNEQFF. The CDR3, as DNA: TGTGCCAGCAAACAGGGCCGGTCCTACAATGAGCAGTTCTTC.

This clone occurred a few times. This rearrangement joins TRBV29-1 to TRBJ1-1; D is ambiguous. CDR3 length: 11 residues. V lost 6 bases to trimming and J lost 0 bases, with 5 bases between them. From germline, CDR1 is SQVTM and CDR2 ANQGSEA. In DNA, the CDR3 is TGCAGCGTCTCAGTGAACACTGAAGCTTTCTTT. Protein: CSVSVNTEAFF.

This chain joins TRBV7-9 and TRBJ2-2; 7 nucleotides agree with TRBD1. The germline CDR1 and CDR2 sequences are SEHNR and FQNEAQ (reference sequence). V was pared by 5 bases and J by 3 bases, with 6 bases of the junction left unmatched. This CDR3 contains 15 residues. The CDR3 DNA reads TGTGCCAGCAGCCAAGACAGGGTTTACACCGGGGAGCTGTTTTTT. This translates into CASSQDRVYTGELFF.

V gene TRBV6-2 or TRBV6-3 combines with J gene TRBJ1-5, with D possibly being TRBD1 (6 bases). The CDR3 contains 16 residues. V was shortened by 6 bases and J by 0 bases, with 15 bases between the two germline ends. Germline CDR1 reads MNHEY; CDR2 reads SVGEGT. CDR3 in DNA: TGTGCCAGCAGCCCTGCCGGGACATATAGCAATCAGCCCCAGCATTTT. It is translated as CASSPAGTYSNQPQHF.

V and J are TRBV5-5 and TRBJ1-1; D perhaps matches TRBD1 (5 bases). Germline V gives CDR1 SGHKS, CDR2 YYEKEE (reference sequence). There are 13 residues in the CDR3. Trimming removed 3 bases at V and 1 base at J, with 7 bases between. The CDR3 loop is CASSWGSNTEAFF. The CDR3 region has the DNA TGTGCCAGCAGCTGGGGCTCGAACACTGAAGCTTTCTTT.

This clone was recorded at least ten times. The CDR3 loop reads CASSRRSTEAFF. The CDR3 DNA sequence: TGTGCCAGCAGTAGAAGGAGCACTGAAGCTTTCTTT. The chain couples TRBV2 to TRBJ1-1; D not certain. CDR3 length equals 12 residues. Trimming pared 5 bases from V and 4 bases from J, leaving 8 bases between. The germline V gene has CDR1 SNHLY and CDR2 FYNNEI.

The gene calls are TRBV5-1 and TRBJ2-1; tentative D call: TRBD1 (5 bases). This CDR3 is built from 16 residues. Germline CDR1 is SGHRS and CDR2 is YFSETQ. V lost 5 bases, J lost 6 bases, and 21 bases lay in between. The CDR3 sequence: CASSEGRQGRTNEQFF. The CDR3 coding sequence is TGCGCCAGCAGTGAAGGTAGGCAGGGTAGGACCAATGAGCAGTTCTTC.

The rearrangement links TRBV20-1 to TRBJ1-1; D gene unclear. The V end was cut by 8 bases, the J end by 0 bases, with 7 bases between. CDR1 is DFQATT and CDR2 is SNEGSKA in the germline V gene (reference sequence). This CDR3 is 11 amino acids long. The CDR3 nucleotides are TGCAGTTCGACTTTGAACACTGAAGCTTTCTTT. Amino acids: CSSTLNTEAFF.

The chain combines TRBV3-1 (or the pseudogene TRBV3-2) with TRBJ1-4; no definite D call. Germline V gene lookup returns CDR1 LGHDT and CDR2 YNNKEL (reference sequence). This CDR3 has 13 residues. Trimming left V 3 bases short and J 8 bases short, with 10 bases between. The CDR3 is CASSQRPWEKLFF. The CDR3 nucleotides read TGTGCCAGCAGCCAGCGGCCTTGGGAAAAACTGTTTTTT.

V gene TRBV29-1 combines with J gene TRBJ2-5; D remains unclear. The CDR3 contains 13 residues. CDR1 SQVTM and CDR2 ANQGSEA come from the germline V gene. V lost 1 base and J lost 1, with 7 bases in between. In DNA, the CDR3 is TGCAGCGTTGAAGCCCTAGTCCAAGAGACCCAGTACTTC. Translated, it gives CSVEALVQETQYF.

The genes are TRBV6-6 and TRBJ1-2, with D perhaps TRBD1 (6 bases). Germline loops: CDR1 MNHNY, CDR2 SVGAGI (reference sequence). The CDR3 sequence is 14 residues long. V was shortened by 0 bases and J by 7 bases, with 12 bases between the two germline ends. The CDR3 nucleotides are TGTGCCAGCAGTTACTCGATACAGGGTAGTGGCTACACCTTC. It yields the protein CASSYSIQGSGYTF.

The V and J genes are TRBV6-5 and TRBJ2-7; tentative D call: TRBD1 (6 bases). The CDR3 sequence is 14 residues long. Germline V gene lookup returns CDR1 MNHEY and CDR2 SVGAGI. V was pared by 5 bases and J by 2 bases, with 13 bases between. Here the CDR3 DNA reads TGTGCCAGCAGTCCACGGGACATCCCCTACGAGCAGTACGTC. Translation gives CASSPRDIPYEQYV.

This clone has just a few counts. The rearrangement links TRBV19 to TRBJ1-2, with no clear D. This CDR3 is 11 amino acids long. The V end lost 3 bases, the J end lost 4 bases, and 3 bases lay between the germline ends. Germline-derived CDR1 and CDR2 are LNHDA and SQIVND (reference sequence). This CDR3 reads CASSIGYGYTF. The CDR3 DNA follows: TGTGCCAGTAGTATCGGCTATGGCTACACCTTC. Combining the CDR3 with reference TRBV19 and TRBJ1-2 gives the whole variable domain DGGITQSPKYLFRKEGQNVTLSCEQNLNHDAMYWYRQDPGQGLRLIYYSQIVNDFQKGDIAEGYSVSREKKESFPLTVTSAQKNPTAFYLCASSIGYGYTFGSGTRLTVV.

The chain recombines TRBV29-1 with TRBJ1-2, with 9 bases fitting TRBD1. Germline V gene sequence: CDR1 SQVTM, CDR2 ANQGSEA. This CDR3 has 15 amino acids. With 2 bases clipped from V and 8 bases from J, the junction kept 12 bases outside the gene matches. The CDR3: CSVEYFPGQGSGYTF. CDR3 sequence (DNA): TGCAGCGTTGAATATTTTCCGGGACAGGGCTCCGGCTACACCTTC.